The sequence of this T cell receptor beta chain was determined in a study of sequential checkpoint blockade in melanoma (dated by TCRdb to about 2019). General notes on the study: Using 1:1 randomization, the trial assigned patients either to first-line nivolumab followed by ipilimumab (arm A) or to ipilimumab followed by nivolumab (arm B). Maintenance nivolumab came after each of the two trial sequences.

This clone occurred once. Which antigen it targets is not known. No qualities accompany the bases; no much larger clone lies one base away. The immunoSEQ Assay was used to immunosequence TCRbeta CDR3 regions from genomic DNA. Before high-throughput sequencing, the genomic DNA was amplified using bias-controlled multiplex PCR. On the authors' methods: To quantify the absolute abundance of each unique TCRbeta CDR3 region, the sequences were collapsed and filtered. Clonality, defined as 1 minus Pielou's evenness, was calculated using only productive rearrangements. Clones with significantly greater frequencies in on-treatment versus baseline samples were identified using a previously published method. Held by TCRdb, this immuneACCESS table contains in-frame sequences only and omits some clones. Under half of the omission traces to an unresolved V gene where checked; the cause of the rest is unknown. That table gives V, J and clone size, and the DNA gave D and trimming. The sample data list some 17,000 clones, and roughly 74% of these were observed just once. The ten largest clones add up to about 37% of the sample.

The treatment or condition label, as the study defines it: randomized to nivolumab then ipilimumab (arm A) or the reverse (arm B). No trial patient had received prior DNA-damaging chemotherapy. Live CD3+CD8+ cells negative for CD19 and CD56 were sorted from thawed PBMCs on a FACS Aria II flow cytometer. CheckMate 064, a randomized, open-label phase II trial of sequential checkpoint blockade, was the source of the samples, all of which came from patients with melanoma. Peripheral blood mononuclear cells were obtained through leukapheresis, purified using Ficoll-Paque, and frozen in human serum containing approximately 10% DMSO. Right after sorting, the blood CD3+CD8+ cells were verified to be >95% pure, and DNA extraction followed. Results the study describes overall, beyond this receptor: The response-prediction model combining TCR metrics and mutation burden needs validation in larger, independent patient cohorts.

CDR1 LGHNT and CDR2 FRNRAP are derived from the germline V gene. From its cysteine to its phenylalanine, the CDR3 spans 17 amino acids. Of all the DNA, just the CDR3 is kept, 51 bases in frame from base 1. The germline V end is reduced by 3 bases and the J end by 4 bases; junction bases left unmatched: 13. This receptor chain uses TRBV12-5 and TRBJ2-3; 7 junctional bases match TRBD2. Specimen: CD8+ T cells sorted from blood (inferred from file names), collected from a patient given nivolumab and ipilimumab in sequence. The sequence was obtained from a human donor with melanoma. The nucleotide sequence is TGTGCTAGTGGTTTTGGTCTAGCGGAGGGGACTGCAGATACGCAGTATTTT. Translated, it reads CASGFGLAEGTADTQYF.